The source of this TCR beta chain is a study of cytomegalovirus exposure and HLA in healthy donors. Study-wide findings and caveats: In a later analysis, HLA-associated TCR beta chains were more clonally expanded than equally common others. Links to common viral pathogens appeared, in a later analysis, for several of the most significant clusters. Analysis performed later found 16,951 TCR beta sequences associated with HLA alleles at 0.05 false discovery rate. For TCR beta chains, V- and J-gene trimming was later linked to a missense DCLRE1C variant.

With regard to this clone: The target antigen is unknown.

V was clipped by 3 bases and J by 4 bases; unmatched bases: 4. The germline CDR1 and CDR2 sequences are LGHNA and YSLEER. The CDR3 contains 15 residues. Primers included in the PCR were 60 Vbeta and 13 Jbeta primers. Libraries were prepared by immunoSEQ multiplex PCR; TCRdb keeps only in-frame clonotypes and omits some of them. The table shows about 80,000 clones, with around 82% occurring only once. The genes are TRBV4-3 and TRBJ1-2, with 11 positions matching TRBD1. This clonotype was sampled from a man aged 50-59 years in good health and CMV-seronegative. Sequenced material: PBMCs. CDR3 in DNA: TGCGCCAGCAGCCAGGCCGGGACAGGGGGCTATGGCTACACCTTC. As protein: CASSQAGTGGYGYTF.